Listed below are T cell receptor beta chains from one sample, sequenced in a study of regulatory T cells in long-lasting Graves disease. TCRdb called the multiplex PCR reads again in MiXCR, with one record for every CDR3 protein. The sample contains a few hundred thousand distinct CDR3 sequences, just over 20% of which appear only once. Sequencing used peripheral blood mononuclear cells (PBMCs), obtained at new diagnosis, from a patient treated with antithyroid drugs. Every receptor here comes from a female donor with Graves disease. Both conserved end residues are part of each CDR3. The order of the fields is D gene, V gene, clone size, J gene, CDR3 protein, CDR3 DNA. A D gene is named only where the DNA matches it firmly. Only some rows state a clone size, as once, few, many or a class for expanded clones.

-	TRBV6-1	many	TRBJ2-6	CASTAGLFSGANVLTF	TGTGCCAGCACCGCTGGGCTGTTCTCTGGGGCCAACGTCCTGACTTTC
-	TRBV7-9	-	TRBJ2-1	CASSFRTNNNEQFF	TGTGCCAGCAGCTTTAGGACTAACAACAATGAGCAGTTCTTC
-	TRBV5-1	-	TRBJ1-1	CTSSLFGHTNTEAFF	TGCACCAGCAGCTTGTTCGGGCACACAAACACTGAAGCTTTCTTT
-	TRBV7-9	many	TRBJ1-1	CASSTGQTMNTEAFF	TGTGCCAGCAGCACGGGGCAGACCATGAACACTGAAGCTTTCTTT
TRBD1	TRBV3-1	-	TRBJ1-1	CASSQVWDRGEAFF	TGTGCCAGCAGCCAAGTATGGGACAGGGGGGAAGCTTTCTTT
TRBD1	TRBV24-1	few	TRBJ1-2	CATSDLIPGQGTYGYTF	TGTGCCACCAGTGATTTGATCCCGGGACAGGGCACGTATGGCTACACCTTC
-	TRBV20-1	many	TRBJ1-3	CSARDLSGDNSGNTIYF	TGCAGTGCTAGAGATTTGTCAGGGGACAACTCTGGAAACACCATATATTTT
-	TRBV24-1	-	TRBJ2-7	CATSDPILLEQYF	TGTGCCACCAGTGACCCCATTCTTCTGGAGCAGTACTTC
-	TRBV11-2	many	TRBJ2-1	CASSLVRTAYNEQFF	TGTGCCAGCAGCTTAGTTCGGACAGCCTACAATGAGCAGTTCTTC
TRBD2	TRBV7-2	many	TRBJ2-7	CASSLASRGEGEQYF	TGTGCCAGCAGCTTAGCGTCTCGGGGGGAGGGCGAGCAGTACTTC
-	TRBV7-2	many	TRBJ2-2	CASSLAKTGSGELFF	TGTGCCAGCAGCTTAGCTAAAACAGGGTCCGGGGAGCTGTTTTTT